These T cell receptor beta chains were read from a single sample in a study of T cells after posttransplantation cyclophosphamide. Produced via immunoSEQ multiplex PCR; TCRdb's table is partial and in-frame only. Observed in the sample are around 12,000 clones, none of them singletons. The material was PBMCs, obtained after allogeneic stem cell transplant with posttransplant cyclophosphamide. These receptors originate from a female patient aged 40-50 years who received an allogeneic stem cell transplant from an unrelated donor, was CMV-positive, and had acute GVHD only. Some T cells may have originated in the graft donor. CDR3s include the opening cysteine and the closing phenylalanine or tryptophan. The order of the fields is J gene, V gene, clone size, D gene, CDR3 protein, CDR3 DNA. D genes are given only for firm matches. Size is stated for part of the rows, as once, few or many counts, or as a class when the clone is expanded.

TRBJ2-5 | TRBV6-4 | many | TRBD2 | CASRGLAGGGQETQYF | TGTGCCAGCAGAGGACTAGCGGGAGGGGGTCAGGAGACCCAGTACTTC
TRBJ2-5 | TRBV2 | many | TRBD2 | CASSLAGGPQETQYF | TGTGCCAGCAGCCTAGCGGGGGGCCCCCAAGAGACCCAGTACTTC
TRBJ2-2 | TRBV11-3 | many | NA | CASSLGGANTGELFF | TGTGCCAGCAGCTTAGGGGGCGCGAACACCGGGGAGCTGTTTTTT
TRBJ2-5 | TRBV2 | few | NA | CASIAGETQYF | TGTGCCAGCATCGCGGGAGAGACCCAGTACTTC
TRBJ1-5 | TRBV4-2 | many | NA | CASSQGVHSDNQPQHF | TGTGCCAGCAGCCAAGGTGTGCACTCCGACAATCAGCCCCAGCATTTT
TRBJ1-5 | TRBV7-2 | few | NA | CASSSGGVNQPQHF | TGTGCCAGCAGCTCGGGGGGGGTCAATCAGCCCCAGCATTTT
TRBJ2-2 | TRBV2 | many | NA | CASSGGQNTGELFF | TGTGCCAGCAGTGGGGGGCAGAACACCGGGGAGCTGTTTTTT
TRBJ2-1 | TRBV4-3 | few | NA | CASSQEVQNFGGNEQFF | TGCGCCAGCAGCCAAGAGGTGCAAAACTTCGGGGGCAATGAGCAGTTCTTC
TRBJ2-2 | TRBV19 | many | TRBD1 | CASSKPLTGGVGELFF | TGTGCCAGTAGTAAGCCCCTGACAGGGGGCGTCGGGGAGCTGTTTTTT
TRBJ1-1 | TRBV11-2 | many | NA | CASSLVGLGEEGWYTEAFF | TGTGCCAGCAGCTTAGTCGGTTTAGGGGAGGAAGGGTGGTACACTGAAGCTTTCTTT
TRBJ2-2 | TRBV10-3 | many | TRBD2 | CAISEPGLAGWGTGELFF | TGTGCCATCAGTGAGCCAGGACTAGCGGGATGGGGGACCGGGGAGCTGTTTTTT
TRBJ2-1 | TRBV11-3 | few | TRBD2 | CASSLGRGGYNEQFF | TGTGCCAGCAGCTTAGGGCGGGGGGGCTACAATGAGCAGTTCTTC
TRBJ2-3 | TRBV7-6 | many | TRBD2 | CASSSPPGTRDDTQYF | TGTGCCAGCAGCTCCCCTCCCGGGACTAGGGACGATACGCAGTATTTT
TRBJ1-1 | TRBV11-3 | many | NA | CASSLELNTEAFF | TGTGCCAGCAGCTTGGAGTTGAACACTGAAGCTTTCTTT
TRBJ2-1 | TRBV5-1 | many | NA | CASSHGGGAGYNEQFF | TGCGCCAGCAGCCACGGTGGGGGGGCAGGGTACAATGAGCAGTTCTTC
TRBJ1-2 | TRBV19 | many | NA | CASSLDRLYGYTF | TGTGCCAGTAGTTTGGACAGATTATATGGCTACACCTTC
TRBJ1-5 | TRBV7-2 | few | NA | CASSLGIGGYQPQHF | TGTGCCAGCAGCTTAGGGATCGGGGGGTATCAGCCCCAGCATTTT
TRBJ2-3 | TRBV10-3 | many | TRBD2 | CAISRAGGTDTQYF | TGTGCCATCAGTCGAGCGGGAGGCACAGATACGCAGTATTTT
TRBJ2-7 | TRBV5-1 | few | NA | CASSLAVGGTYEQYF | TGCGCCAGCAGCTTGGCCGTGGGAGGTACGTACGAGCAGTACTTC
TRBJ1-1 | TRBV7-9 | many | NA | CASSLGEWGGNTEAFF | TGTGCCAGCAGCTTAGGGGAGTGGGGTGGGAACACTGAAGCTTTCTTT
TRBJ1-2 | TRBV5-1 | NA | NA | CASSQRTYRDGYGYTF | TGCGCCAGCAGCCAGCGTACCTACAGGGATGGCTATGGCTACACCTTC
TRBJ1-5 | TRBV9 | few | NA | CASSVGAEGPQHF | TGTGCCAGCAGCGTAGGAGCGGAGGGGCCCCAGCATTTT
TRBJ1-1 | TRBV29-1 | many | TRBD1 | CSVTGGDGTEAFF | TGCAGCGTTACAGGGGGTGATGGCACTGAAGCTTTCTTT
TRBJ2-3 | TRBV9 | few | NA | CASSADPFRVDTQYF | TGTGCCAGCAGCGCCGACCCTTTCCGGGTGGATACGCAGTATTTT
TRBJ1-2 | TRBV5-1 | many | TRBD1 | CASSLDRTGEHGYTF | TGCGCCAGCAGCTTGGACCGGACAGGGGAACATGGCTACACCTTC
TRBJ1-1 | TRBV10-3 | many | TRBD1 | CAISSTGVVNTEAFF | TGTGCCATCAGTAGTACAGGGGTGGTGAACACTGAAGCTTTCTTT
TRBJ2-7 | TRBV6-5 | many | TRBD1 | CASRAGTAYEQYF | TGTGCCAGCAGAGCCGGGACAGCCTACGAGCAGTACTTC
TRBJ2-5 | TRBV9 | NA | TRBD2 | CASSEGLAGGTQETQYF | TGTGCCAGCAGCGAGGGACTAGCGGGAGGGACCCAAGAGACCCAGTACTTC
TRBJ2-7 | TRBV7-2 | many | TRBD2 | CASSLEALAGVGALYEQYF | TGTGCCAGCAGCTTAGAAGCACTAGCGGGAGTTGGGGCCCTCTACGAGCAGTACTTC
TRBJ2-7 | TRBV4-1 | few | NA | CASGQRIQFGDEQYF | TGCGCCAGCGGCCAAAGGATCCAATTCGGGGACGAGCAGTACTTC
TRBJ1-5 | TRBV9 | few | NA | CASSYGGNSNQPQHF | TGTGCCAGCTCGTATGGGGGGAATAGCAATCAGCCCCAGCATTTT
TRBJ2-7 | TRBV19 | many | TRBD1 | CASSINAGQGAGWIYEQYF | TGTGCCAGTAGTATCAACGCGGGACAGGGGGCGGGGTGGATCTACGAGCAGTACTTC
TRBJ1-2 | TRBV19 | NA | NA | CASSIGRYGYTF | TGTGCCAGTAGTATAGGCAGATATGGCTACACCTTC
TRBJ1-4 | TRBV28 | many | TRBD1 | CASSLEGQALEKLFF | TGTGCCAGCAGTTTGGAAGGACAGGCCCTTGAAAAACTGTTTTTT
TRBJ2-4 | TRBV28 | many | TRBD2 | CASSSAGTSGIAKNIQYF | TGTGCCAGCAGTAGCGCCGGGACTAGCGGGATAGCCAAAAACATTCAGTACTTC
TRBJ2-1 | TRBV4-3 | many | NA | CASSQQAGEQFF | TGCGCCAGCAGCCAGCAAGCAGGGGAGCAGTTCTTC
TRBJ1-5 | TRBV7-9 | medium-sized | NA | CASSSPGFSQPQHF | TGTGCCAGCAGCTCCCCAGGCTTTAGTCAGCCCCAGCATTTT
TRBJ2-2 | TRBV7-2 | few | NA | CASSLESGNTGELFF | TGCGCCAGCAGCTTAGAGTCGGGGAACACCGGGGAGCTGTTTTTT
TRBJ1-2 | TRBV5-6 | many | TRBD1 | CASSLLAGGTYGYTF | TGTGCCAGCAGCTTGCTGGCAGGGGGAACCTATGGCTACACCTTC
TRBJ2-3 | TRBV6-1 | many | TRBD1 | CASRSPGQGTDTQYF | TGTGCCAGCCGATCCCCGGGACAGGGCACAGATACGCAGTATTTT
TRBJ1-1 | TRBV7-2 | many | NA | CASSLEKVVTQAFF | TGTGCCAGCAGCTTAGAAAAAGTTGTCACACAAGCTTTCTTT
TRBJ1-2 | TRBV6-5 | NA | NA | CASSTRTSGNGYTF | TGTGCCAGCAGTACCCGGACGTCAGGGAATGGCTACACCTTC
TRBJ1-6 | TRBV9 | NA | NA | CASSVTGSSYNSPLHF | TGTGCCAGCAGCGTAACAGGTTCCTCCTATAATTCACCCCTCCACTTT
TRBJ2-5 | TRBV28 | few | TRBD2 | CASTFGTSGGPTGETQYF | TGTGCCAGCACTTTCGGGACTAGCGGGGGGCCCACCGGAGAGACCCAGTACTTC
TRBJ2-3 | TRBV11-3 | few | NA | CASSLGPGGRGDTQYF | TGTGCCAGCAGCTTAGGACCCGGGGGGCGCGGAGATACGCAGTATTTT
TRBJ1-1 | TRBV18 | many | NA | CASSPGRGIEAFF | TGTGCCAGCTCACCGGGCAGGGGAATTGAAGCTTTCTTT
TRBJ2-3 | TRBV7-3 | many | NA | CASEPGLQKVTDTQYF | TGTGCCAGTGAACCGGGACTCCAAAAGGTGACAGATACGCAGTATTTT
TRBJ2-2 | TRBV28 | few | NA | CASSPLGLTGELFF | TGTGCCAGCAGTCCCCTGGGACTCACCGGGGAGCTGTTTTTT
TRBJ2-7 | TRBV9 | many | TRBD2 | CASSPSGPYEQYF | TGTGCCAGCAGCCCTAGCGGGCCCTACGAGCAGTACTTC
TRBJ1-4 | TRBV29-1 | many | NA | CSYARATNEKLFF | TGCAGCTACGCCAGGGCAACTAATGAAAAACTGTTTTTT
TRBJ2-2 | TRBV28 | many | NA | CASKSRRSGELFF | TGTGCCAGCAAATCTAGGCGCAGCGGGGAGCTGTTTTTT
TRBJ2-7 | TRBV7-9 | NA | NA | CASSLGRGRMRYEQYF | TGTGCCAGCAGCTTAGGGAGAGGTAGGATGCGCTACGAGCAGTACTTC
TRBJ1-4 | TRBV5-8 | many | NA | CASSRGATNEKLFF | TGTGCCAGCAGCAGAGGAGCAACTAATGAAAAACTGTTTTTT
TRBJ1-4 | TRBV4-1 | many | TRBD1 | CASSQDYLMEGAYEKLFF | TGCGCCAGCAGCCAAGACTACCTTATGGAGGGGGCGTATGAAAAACTGTTTTTT